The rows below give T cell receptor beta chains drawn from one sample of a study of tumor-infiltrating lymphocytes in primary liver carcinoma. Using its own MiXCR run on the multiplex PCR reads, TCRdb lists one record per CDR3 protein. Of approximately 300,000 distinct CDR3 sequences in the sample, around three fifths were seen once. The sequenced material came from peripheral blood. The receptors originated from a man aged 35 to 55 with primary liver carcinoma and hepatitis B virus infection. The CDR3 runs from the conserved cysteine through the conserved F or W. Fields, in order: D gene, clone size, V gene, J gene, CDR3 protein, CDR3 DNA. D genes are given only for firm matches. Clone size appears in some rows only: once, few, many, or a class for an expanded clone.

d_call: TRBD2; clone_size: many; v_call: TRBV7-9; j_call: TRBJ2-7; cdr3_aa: CASSLISTSGRPSSYEQYF; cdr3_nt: TGTGCCAGCAGCTTAATCTCGACTAGCGGGAGGCCCAGCTCCTACGAGCAGTACTTC
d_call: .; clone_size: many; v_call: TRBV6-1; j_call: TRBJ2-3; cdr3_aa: CASSETGRSGDTQYF; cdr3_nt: TGTGCCAGCAGTGAAACAGGACGGTCCGGAGATACGCAGTATTTT
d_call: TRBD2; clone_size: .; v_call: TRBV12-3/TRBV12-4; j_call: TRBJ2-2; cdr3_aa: CASSLYPVSGSKHTGELFF; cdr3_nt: TGTGCCAGTAGTTTATACCCGGTTAGCGGGAGTAAGCACACCGGGGAGCTGTTTTTT
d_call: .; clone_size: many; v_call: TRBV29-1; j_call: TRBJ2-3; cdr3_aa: CSVVGYSTDTQYF; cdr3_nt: TGCAGCGTCGTCGGGTACAGCACAGATACGCAGTATTTT
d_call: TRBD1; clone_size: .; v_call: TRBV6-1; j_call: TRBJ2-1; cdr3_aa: CATDRVWGNELFF; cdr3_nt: TGTGCCACCGACAGGGTATGGGGGAATGAGCTGTTCTTC
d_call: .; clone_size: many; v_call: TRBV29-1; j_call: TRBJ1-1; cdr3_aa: CSVEGAFF; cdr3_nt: TGCAGCGTTGAAGGGGCTTTCTTT
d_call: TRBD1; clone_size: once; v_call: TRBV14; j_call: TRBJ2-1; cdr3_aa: CATASQGFPYSEQFF; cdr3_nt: TGTGCCACCGCTTCACAGGGGTTCCCCTACAGTGAGCAGTTCTTC
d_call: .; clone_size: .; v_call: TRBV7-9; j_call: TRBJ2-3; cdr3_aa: CASGLVRTDTQYF; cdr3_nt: TGTGCCAGCGGCTTAGTTCGCACAGATACGCAGTATTTT
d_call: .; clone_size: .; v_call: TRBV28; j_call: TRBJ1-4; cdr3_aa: CASSPPRGKLFF; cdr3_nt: TGTGCCAGCAGCCCACCCAGGGGAAAACTGTTTTTT
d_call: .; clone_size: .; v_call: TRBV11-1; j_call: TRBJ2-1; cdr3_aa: CASSFAANEQFF; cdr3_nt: TGTGCCAGCAGCTTCGCGGCCAATGAGCAGTTCTTC
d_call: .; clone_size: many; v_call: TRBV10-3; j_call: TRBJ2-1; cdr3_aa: CAISKESNEQFF; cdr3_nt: TGTGCCATCAGTAAGGAGAGCAATGAGCAGTTCTTC
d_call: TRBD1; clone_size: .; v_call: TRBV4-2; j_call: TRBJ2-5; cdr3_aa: CASSQEGTGKGETQYF; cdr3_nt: TGTGCCAGCAGCCAAGAAGGGACAGGGAAAGGCGAGACCCAGTACTTC
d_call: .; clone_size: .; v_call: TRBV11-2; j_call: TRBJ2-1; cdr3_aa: CTSSLDGEQYNEQFF; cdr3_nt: TGTACCAGCAGCTTAGATGGGGAACAGTACAATGAGCAGTTCTTC
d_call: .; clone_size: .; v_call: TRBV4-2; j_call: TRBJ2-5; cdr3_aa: CTSCLSGVETQYF; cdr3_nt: TGTACCAGCTGCTTATCGGGAGTGGAGACCCAGTACTTC
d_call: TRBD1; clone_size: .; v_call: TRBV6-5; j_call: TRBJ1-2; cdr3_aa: CASSYSRDRVGYTF; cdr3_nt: TGTGCCAGCAGTTACTCGAGGGACAGGGTGGGCTACACCTTC
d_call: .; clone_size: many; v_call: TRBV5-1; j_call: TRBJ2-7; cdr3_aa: CASSFEGEQYF; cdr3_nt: TGCGCCAGCAGCTTCGAGGGCGAGCAGTACTTC
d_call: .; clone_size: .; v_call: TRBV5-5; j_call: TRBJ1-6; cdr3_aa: CASSFIQGNSPLHF; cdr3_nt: TGTGCCAGCAGCTTCATACAGGGTAATTCACCCCTCCACTTT
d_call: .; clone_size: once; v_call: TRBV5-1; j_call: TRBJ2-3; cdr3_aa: CASSLNRKTDTQYF; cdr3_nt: TGCGCCAGCAGCTTGAACAGGAAAACAGATACGCAGTATTTT
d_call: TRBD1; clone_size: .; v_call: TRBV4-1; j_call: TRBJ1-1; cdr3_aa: CASSQEQGAGTEAFF; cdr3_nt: TGCGCCAGCAGCCAGGAACAGGGGGCCGGGACTGAAGCTTTCTTT
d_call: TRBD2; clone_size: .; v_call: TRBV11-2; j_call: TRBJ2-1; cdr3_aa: CASSRTSGSYIEQFF; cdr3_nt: TGTGCCAGCAGCCGTACTAGCGGGAGCTACATTGAGCAGTTCTTC
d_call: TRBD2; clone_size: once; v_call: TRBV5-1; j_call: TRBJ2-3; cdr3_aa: CACSRTPGLAGTNTQYF; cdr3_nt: TGCGCCTGCAGCAGGACTCCGGGACTAGCGGGCACAAATACGCAGTATTTT
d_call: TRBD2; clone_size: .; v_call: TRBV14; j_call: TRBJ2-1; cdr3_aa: CASIQDRRLAGGNEQFF; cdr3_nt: TGTGCCAGCATCCAAGATCGTCGGCTAGCGGGAGGCAATGAGCAGTTTTTC
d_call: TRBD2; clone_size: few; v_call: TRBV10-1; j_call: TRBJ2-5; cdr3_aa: CASSQTLADCQETQYF; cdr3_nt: TGCGCCAGCAGTCAGACACTAGCGGACTGCCAAGAGACCCAGTACTTC
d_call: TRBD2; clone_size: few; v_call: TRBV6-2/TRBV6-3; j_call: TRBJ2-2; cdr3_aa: CASRRVAGGPKTGELFF; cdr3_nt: TGTGCCAGCAGAAGGGTAGCGGGAGGGCCGAAAACCGGGGAGCTGTTTTTT
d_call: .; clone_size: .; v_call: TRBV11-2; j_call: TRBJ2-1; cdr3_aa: CASIDYPPYDEQFF; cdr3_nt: TGTGCCAGCATCGACTACCCACCCTACGATGAGCAGTTCTTC
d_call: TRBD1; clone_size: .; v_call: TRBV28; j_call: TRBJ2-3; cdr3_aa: CASSLGTDTDTQYF; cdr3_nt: TGTGCCAGCAGTTTGGGGACAGACACAGATACGCAGTATTTT
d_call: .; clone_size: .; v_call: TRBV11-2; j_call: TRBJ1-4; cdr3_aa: CASSYGHNNEKLFF; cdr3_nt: TGTGCCAGCAGTTACGGACACAATAATGAAAAACTGTTTTTT
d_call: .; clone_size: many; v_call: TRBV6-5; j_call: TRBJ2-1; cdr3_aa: CASSPWGTPAEQFF; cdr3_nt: TGTGCCAGCAGCCCCTGGGGGACTCCGGCTGAGCAGTTCTTC
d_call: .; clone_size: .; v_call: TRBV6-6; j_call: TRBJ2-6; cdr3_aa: CASSSHGSVGSGANVLAF; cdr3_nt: .
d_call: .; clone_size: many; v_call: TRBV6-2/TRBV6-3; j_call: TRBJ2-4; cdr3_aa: CASSFRGGGKNIQYF; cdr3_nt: TGTGCCAGCAGTTTCCGCGGAGGGGGAAAAAACATTCAGTACTTC
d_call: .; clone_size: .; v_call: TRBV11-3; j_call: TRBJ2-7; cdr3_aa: CVSSVGHSYEQYF; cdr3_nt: TGTGTCAGCAGCGTGGGACACTCCTACGAGCAGTACTTC
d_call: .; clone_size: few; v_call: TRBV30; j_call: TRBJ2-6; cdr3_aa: CAWTIDSSGANVLTF; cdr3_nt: TGTGCCTGGACCATCGACAGCTCTGGGGCCAACGTCCTGACTTTC
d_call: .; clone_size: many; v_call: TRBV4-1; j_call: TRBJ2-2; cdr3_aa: CASSLGEITGELFF; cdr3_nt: TGCGCCAGCAGCCTAGGGGAAATCACCGGGGAGCTGTTTTTT
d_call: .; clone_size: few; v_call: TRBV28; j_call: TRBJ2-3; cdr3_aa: CASSLSPRADTQYF; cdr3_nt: TGTGCCAGCAGTTTATCGCCCAGGGCAGATACGCAGTATTTT
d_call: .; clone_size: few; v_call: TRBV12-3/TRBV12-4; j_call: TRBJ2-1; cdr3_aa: CASSLQPARSYNEQFF; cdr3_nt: TGTGCCAGCAGTTTACAGCCGGCGCGATCCTACAATGAGCAGTTCTTC
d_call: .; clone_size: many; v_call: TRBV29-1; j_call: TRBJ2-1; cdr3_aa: CSVDPGRFLREQFF; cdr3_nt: TGCAGCGTTGATCCAGGGAGGTTTTTGAGGGAGCAGTTCTTC
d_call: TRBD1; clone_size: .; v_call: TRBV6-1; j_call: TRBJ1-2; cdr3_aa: CASSERSGGEYGYTF; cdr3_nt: TGTGCCAGCAGTGAAAGGTCAGGGGGCGAGTATGGCTACACCTTC
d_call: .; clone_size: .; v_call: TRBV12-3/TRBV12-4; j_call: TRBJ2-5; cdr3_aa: CGSSRRQGQETQYF; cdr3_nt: TGTGGCAGCAGCCGGCGCCAGGGACAAGAGACCCAGTACTTC
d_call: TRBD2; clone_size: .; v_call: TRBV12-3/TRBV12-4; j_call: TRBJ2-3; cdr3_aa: CASSLFSGRTNTDTQYF; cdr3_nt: TGTGCCAGCAGTTTATTTAGCGGGAGAACTAACACAGATACGCAGTATTTT
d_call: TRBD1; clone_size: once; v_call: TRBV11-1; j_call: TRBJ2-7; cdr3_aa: CAGSAWTGDEQYF; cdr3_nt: TGTGCCGGCAGCGCATGGACAGGAGACGAGCAATACTTC
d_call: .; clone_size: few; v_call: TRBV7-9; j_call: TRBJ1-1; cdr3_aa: CASSFSMGTEAFF; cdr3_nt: TGTGCCAGCAGCTTCAGTATGGGCACTGAAGCTTTCTTT
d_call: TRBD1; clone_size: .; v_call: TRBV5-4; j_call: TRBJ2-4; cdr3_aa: CASRSDRGLWYF; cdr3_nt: TGTGCCAGCAGGTCGGACAGGGGGCTGTGGTACTTC
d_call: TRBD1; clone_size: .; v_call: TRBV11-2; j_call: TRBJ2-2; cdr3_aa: CACSLLDRGSGELFF; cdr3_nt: TGTGCCTGCAGCTTACTGGACAGGGGTTCTGGGGAGCTGTTTTTT
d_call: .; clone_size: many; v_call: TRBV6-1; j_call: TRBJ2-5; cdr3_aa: CASSEDMKTQYF; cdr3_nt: TGTGCCAGCAGTGAAGACATGAAGACCCAGTACTTC
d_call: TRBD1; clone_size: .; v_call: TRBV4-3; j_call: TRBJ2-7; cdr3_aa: CASNQEGAGGYERYF; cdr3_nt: TGCGCCAGCAACCAAGAAGGGGCAGGGGGCTACGAGCGGTACTTC
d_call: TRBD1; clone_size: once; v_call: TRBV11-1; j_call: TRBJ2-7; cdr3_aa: CANSFAGTGAYEHYF; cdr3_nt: TGTGCCAACAGCTTTGCCGGGACAGGGGCCTACGAGCACTACTTC
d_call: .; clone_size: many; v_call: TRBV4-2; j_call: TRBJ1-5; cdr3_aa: CASSQEGVGGGPQPQHF; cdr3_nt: TGTGCCAGCAGCCAAGAGGGGGTAGGCGGGGGCCCTCAGCCCCAGCATTTT
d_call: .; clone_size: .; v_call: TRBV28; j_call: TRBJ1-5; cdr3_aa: CASRPDMGRQPQHF; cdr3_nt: TGTGCCAGCAGACCGGACATGGGGCGACAGCCCCAGCATTTT
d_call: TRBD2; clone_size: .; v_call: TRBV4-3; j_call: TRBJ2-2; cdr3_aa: CASSRGGLAGGLGTGELFF; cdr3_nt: TGCGCCAGCAGCCGAGGTGGACTAGCGGGAGGGCTGGGCACCGGGGAGCTGTTTTTT
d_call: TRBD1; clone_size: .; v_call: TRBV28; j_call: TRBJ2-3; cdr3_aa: CASSFLGTGGDTQYF; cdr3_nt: TGTGCCAGCAGTTTTTTGGGGACAGGTGGGGATACGCAGTATTTT
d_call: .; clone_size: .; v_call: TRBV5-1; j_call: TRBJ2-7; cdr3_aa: CASSPLAEGKFHEQYF; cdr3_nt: TGCGCCAGCAGCCCTTTAGCGGAAGGAAAATTCCACGAGCAGTACTTC
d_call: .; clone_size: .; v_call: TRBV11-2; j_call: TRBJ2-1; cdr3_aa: CDSCFNQGRTQFF; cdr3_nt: TGTGACAGCTGCTTTAATCAGGGCCGGACCCAGTTCTTC
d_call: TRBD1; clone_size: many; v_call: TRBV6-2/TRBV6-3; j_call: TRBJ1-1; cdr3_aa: CASRTGTGTGTEAFF; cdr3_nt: TGTGCCAGCAGAACCGGGACAGGGACGGGAACTGAAGCTTTCTTT
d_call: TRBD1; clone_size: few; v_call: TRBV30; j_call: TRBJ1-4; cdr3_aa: CAWSDNRGAEKLFF; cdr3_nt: TGTGCCTGGAGTGATAACAGGGGTGCTGAAAAACTGTTTTTT
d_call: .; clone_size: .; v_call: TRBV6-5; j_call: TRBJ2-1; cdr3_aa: CPSSYDSGSYNEQFF; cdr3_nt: TGTCCCAGCAGTTACGACTCGGGCTCCTACAATGAGCAGTTCTTC
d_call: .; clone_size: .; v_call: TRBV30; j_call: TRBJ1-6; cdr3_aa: CAWSPVGDSPLHF; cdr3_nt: TGTGCCTGGTCCCCAGTGGGCGATTCACCCCTCCACTTT
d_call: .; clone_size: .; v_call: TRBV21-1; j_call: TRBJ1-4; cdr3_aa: CASSKGGMLGQLNEKLFF; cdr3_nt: TGTGCCAGCAGCAAAGGTGGGATGCTAGGACAGCTTAATGAAAAACTGTTTTTT
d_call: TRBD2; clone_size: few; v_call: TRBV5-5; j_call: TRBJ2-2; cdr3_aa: CASSLGLAGGLGELFF; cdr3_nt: TGTGCCAGCAGCTTGGGACTAGCGGGAGGTCTCGGGGAGCTGTTTTTT
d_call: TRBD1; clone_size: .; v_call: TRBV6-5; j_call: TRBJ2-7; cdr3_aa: CTSTHAQGAKSEQYF; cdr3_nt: TGTACTAGCACCCATGCGCAGGGGGCAAAGTCCGAGCAGTACTTC
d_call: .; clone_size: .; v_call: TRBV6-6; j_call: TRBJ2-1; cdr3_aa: CASSYEGTSGEQFF; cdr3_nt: TGTGCCAGCAGTTACGAGGGAACCTCCGGAGAGCAGTTCTTC